The 10 T cell receptor beta chains below come from one sample, sequenced in a study of regulatory T cells in long-lasting Graves disease. Arm-PCR with iRepertoire HTBI primers amplified the CDR3 regions for these TCR beta libraries. TCRdb re-derived calls from the multiplex PCR reads in MiXCR, one entry per CDR3 protein. The data hold 540,000 or so distinct CDR3 sequences, with roughly 12% observed a single time. The time point is: newly diagnosed GD, antithyroid drugs for less than 3 months. Extracted RNA from PBMCs served as the source of the TCR library. This sample also belongs to another study, concerning T cells in Graves' hyperthyroidism and ophthalmopathy.

The sequencing here drew on peripheral blood mononuclear cells (PBMCs), taken at new diagnosis, from a patient treated with antithyroid drugs. The receptors were gathered from a man aged 25-45 years with Graves disease.

This clonotype was recorded at least ten times. The chain has TRBV12-3 or TRBV12-4 and TRBJ2-3; tentative D call: TRBD2 (6 bases). The CDR3 covers 13 residues. V lost 6 bases, J lost 4 bases, and 11 bases lay in between. In DNA form, the CDR3 reads TGTGCCAGCAGGGGGCAGCGGGCAGATACGCAGTATTTT. Its translation: CASRGQRADTQYF.

The chain links TRBV4-1 to TRBJ1-2; no reliable D call. Deletions cut 0 bases from V and 2 bases from J, with 16 bases between. The CDR3 runs to 17 residues. Germline lookup yields CDR1 MGHRA and CDR2 YSYEKL. CDR3 amino acids: CASSQDRIAARNYGYTF. The CDR3 DNA follows: TGCGCCAGCAGCCAAGATAGAATTGCCGCCCGCAACTATGGCTACACCTTC.

This clonotype was detected ten times or more. The chain has TRBV10-3 and TRBJ2-7; 10 bases align to TRBD2. Germline assignment: CDR1 ENHRY and CDR2 SYGVKD. The junction had 11 bases not matched to a gene; V was cut back by 6 bases and J by 0 bases. The CDR3 is 17 amino acids. CDR3 residues: CAISGASGSGYSYEQYF. CDR3 DNA: TGTGCCATCAGCGGCGCTAGCGGGAGTGGGTACTCCTACGAGCAGTACTTC.

V gene TRBV20-1 combines with J gene TRBJ2-1; weak D call: TRBD1 (5 bases). The CDR3 covers 11 residues. Per the germline V gene, CDR1 is DFQATT and CDR2 is SNEGSKA (reference sequence). Trimming left V 7 bases short and J 7 bases short, with 11 bases between. The CDR3 is CSEGQGNEQFF. CDR3 nucleotides: TGCAGTGAGGGGCAGGGTAATGAGCAGTTCTTC.

This clonotype has a count of ten or more. The chain uses TRBV6-2 or TRBV6-3 and TRBJ1-1; D gene ambiguous. Per germline, CDR1 MNHEY and CDR2 SVGEGT. The CDR3 loop spans 14 amino acids. Trimming removed 6 bases at V and 3 bases at J, with 14 bases between. CDR3 protein: CASSPGPQDTEAFF. The CDR3 DNA follows: TGTGCCAGCAGCCCCGGGCCCCAAGACACTGAAGCTTTCTTT.

This clonotype appeared a few times. This chain connects TRBV30 to TRBJ2-1; D unresolved. This CDR3 contains 16 residues. Germline V gene data show CDR1 as GTSNPN and CDR2 as SVGIG (reference sequence). V was shortened by 2 bases and J by 8 bases, with 22 bases between the two germline ends. CDR3 sequence reads: CAWSYPPALPRDEQFF. The CDR3 bases are TGTGCCTGGAGTTATCCCCCGGCACTCCCTAGGGATGAGCAGTTCTTC.

The rearrangement joins TRBV27 to TRBJ2-7, with 10 nucleotides matching TRBD2. Germline V CDR1 and CDR2: MNHEY, SMNVEV (reference sequence). With 5 bases clipped from V and 1 base from J, the junction kept 8 bases outside the gene matches. This CDR3 region has 16 residues. CDR3 DNA sequence: TGTGCCAGCAGTCCCCTGACTAGCGGGCGTTCCTACGAGCAGTACTTC. It yields the protein CASSPLTSGRSYEQYF.

This chain joins TRBV6-4 and TRBJ1-6; TRBD1 matches 7 bases. The CDR3 spans 15 residues. V trimming: 7 bases; J trimming: 0 bases; junction bases outside the gene matches: 3. Per the germline V gene, CDR1 is MRHNA and CDR2 is SNTAGT. CDR3 sequence reads: CASTPGGSYNSPLHF. DNA for the CDR3: TGTGCCAGCACCCCAGGGGGCTCCTATAATTCACCCCTCCACTTT.

This clonotype has more than one count but fewer than ten. This rearrangement joins TRBV11-2 to TRBJ1-4, with 10 bases aligning to TRBD1. The J segment lost 8 bases and the V segment lost 5 bases, leaving 11 bases of the junction unmatched. The CDR3 is 16 residues long. Germline V gene data show CDR1 as SGHAT and CDR2 as FQNNGV. CDR3 protein: CASSAAWTGGSEKLFF. CDR3 sequence (DNA): TGTGCCAGCAGCGCCGCCTGGACAGGGGGTTCAGAAAAACTGTTTTTT.

This chain links TRBV24-1 with TRBJ2-1; D is unclear. Trimming cost V 4 bases and J 6 bases, with 3 bases left between them. The CDR3 extends over 11 amino acids. Germline V lookup: CDR1 KGHDR, CDR2 SFDVKD. The CDR3 nucleotides are TGTGCCACCAGTGAGGTCAATGAGCAGTTCTTC. It is translated as CATSEVNEQFF.